The rows below give T cell receptor beta chains drawn from one sample of a study of cytomegalovirus exposure and HLA in healthy donors. Only in-frame clones appear in the TCRdb table, and some are missing; sequencing was by immunoSEQ multiplex PCR. Of over 150,000 clones listed, about 68% are singletons. Sequenced: PBMCs. Receptor source: a man aged 25 to 40 in good health and CMV-seronegative. Each CDR3 is given with its conserved first and last residue. Fields, in order: V gene, clone size, D gene, CDR3 protein. The D gene is left open where the match is weak. The size of a clone is reported for some rows only, either as once, few or many, or as a class for expanded clones.

TRBV6-1	many	.	CASSESGSYSGNTIYF
TRBV10-3	.	TRBD1	CAISELQGSGYTF
TRBV7-2	.	.	CASSLVGRGPRTQYF
TRBV5-1	.	.	CASSLVGRGRLYNEQFF
TRBV7-2	.	.	CASSLGTDNEQFF
TRBV6-6	.	.	CASRSWVGLEKTEAFF
TRBV6-6	.	.	CASSYSAGGTEAFF
TRBV19	few	TRBD1	CASRWTGPTFNYGYTF
TRBV19	.	.	CASKGAHTGIDNSPLHF
TRBV30	once	TRBD1	CAWTYRGNTEAFF
TRBV7-8	.	TRBD1	CASSYLDRATSGANVLTF
TRBV6-6	.	TRBD2	CASRDYAYNEQFF
TRBV4-2	few	TRBD1	CASSPQGAGNTEAFF
TRBV5-6	.	.	CASSLDWSTYEQYF
TRBV5-1	.	TRBD2	CASSPPARLAGGPEETQYF
TRBV4-1	.	.	CASSRTGQNTGELFF
TRBV5-1	few	.	CASSLVMVPAQDTQYF
TRBV29-1	.	.	CSVEFGKEANQPQHF
TRBV6-5	.	TRBD1	CASSWTGTETQYF
TRBV10-3	once	.	CAISDDRMNTEAFF
TRBV6-1	few	.	CASSEGAVPDTQYF
TRBV6-5	.	.	CASSYARTGELFF
TRBV5-1	.	TRBD2	CASSLLSTSGPNTGELFF
TRBV5-4	.	TRBD2	CASSSVAGMNTGELFF
TRBV7-2	.	TRBD1	CASSSNRGITEAFF
TRBV15	.	.	CATSVGGTDTQYF
TRBV6-6	.	.	CASSYGLLQETQYF
TRBV28	.	.	CASSSVEAVHEQYF
TRBV29-1	.	TRBD2	CSVVGRWGGGSYNEQFF
TRBV4-1	once	.	CASSQETAALAYNEQFF
TRBV7-8	few	TRBD1	CASSQNRGPSQPQHF
TRBV27	.	TRBD1	CASSLGGQAGNQPQHF
TRBV7-9	.	.	CASTRSPLYEQYF
TRBV7-3	.	TRBD2	CASSFAASSGGITGELFF
TRBV15	.	.	CATSRDGQVNQPQHF
TRBV4-2	.	.	CASSQVDRRNTEAFF
TRBV5-1	.	.	CASSFQGDGYTF
TRBV6-1	.	.	CASPGPLNTEAFF
TRBV28	.	.	CASRSGQFYQPQHF
TRBV4-2	.	TRBD2	CASSFIAGGAGELFF
TRBV30	.	.	CAWSRGVRNNSPLHF
TRBV6-6	once	TRBD2	CASSRGEAGANVLTF
TRBV6-1	.	TRBD1	CASSEQGTGVGARYEQYF
TRBV10-3	.	.	CAISETELNYEQYF
TRBV2	once	.	CASNRQELNTEAFF
TRBV6-6	.	TRBD1	CASSSNTGTGRYEQYF
TRBV2	.	.	CASSERIGRGYGYTF
TRBV9	.	TRBD2	CASSVFSGTSGGARETQYF
TRBV12-1	.	.	CASSCSENRGYQPQHF
TRBV15	.	TRBD1	CATSRDVAGGYEQYF
TRBV28	.	.	CASSPEGLSTYNSPLHF
TRBV27	.	TRBD1	CASSYRGRGEQYF
TRBV6-1	.	TRBD1	CASRPGTVYNEQFF
TRBV28	.	TRBD1	CASSLGQSNEKLFF
TRBV4-2	.	.	CASSQEDKNTEAFF
TRBV28	.	.	CASSLNVEQYF
TRBV7-9	.	TRBD2	CASSPLKRGVYEQYF
TRBV10-3	.	.	CAISKERNTEAFF
TRBV29-1	.	.	CSVEDLFQPRVDNEQFF
TRBV30	few	.	CAWRGGNSPLHF